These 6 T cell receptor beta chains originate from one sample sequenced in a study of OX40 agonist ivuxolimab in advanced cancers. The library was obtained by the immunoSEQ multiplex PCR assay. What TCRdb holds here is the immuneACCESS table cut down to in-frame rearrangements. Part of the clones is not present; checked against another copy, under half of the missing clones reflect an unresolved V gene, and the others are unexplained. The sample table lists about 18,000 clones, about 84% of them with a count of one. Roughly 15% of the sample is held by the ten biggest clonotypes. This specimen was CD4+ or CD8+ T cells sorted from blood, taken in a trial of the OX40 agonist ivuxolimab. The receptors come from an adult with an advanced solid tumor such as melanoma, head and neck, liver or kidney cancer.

CDR3 bases: TGCAGCGTTATTGACAGGGGCCTTGGAAACACCATATATTTT. This gives the protein CSVIDRGLGNTIYF. This chain links TRBV29-1 with TRBJ1-3; TRBD1 matches at 8 bases. The CDR3 spans 14 residues. The germline gives CDR1 SQVTM, CDR2 ANQGSEA. V lost 5 bases, J lost 3 bases, and 6 bases stayed unmatched.

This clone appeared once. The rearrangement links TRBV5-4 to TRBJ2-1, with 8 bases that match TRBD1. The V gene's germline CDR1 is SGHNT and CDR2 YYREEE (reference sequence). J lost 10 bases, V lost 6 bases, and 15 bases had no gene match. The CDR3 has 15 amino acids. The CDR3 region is CASNVGQGGVGEQFF. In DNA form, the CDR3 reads TGTGCCAGCAATGTCGGACAGGGCGGGGTGGGGGAGCAGTTCTTC.

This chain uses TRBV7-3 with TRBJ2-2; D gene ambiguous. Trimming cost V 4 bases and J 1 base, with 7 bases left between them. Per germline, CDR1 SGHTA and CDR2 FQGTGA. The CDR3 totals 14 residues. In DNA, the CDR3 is TGTGCCAGCAGCTCTAACTTGAACACCGGGGAGCTGTTTTTT. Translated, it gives CASSSNLNTGELFF.

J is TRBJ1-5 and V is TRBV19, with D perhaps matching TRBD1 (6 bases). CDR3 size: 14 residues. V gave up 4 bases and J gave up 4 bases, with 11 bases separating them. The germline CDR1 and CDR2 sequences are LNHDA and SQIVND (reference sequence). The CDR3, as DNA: TGTGCCAGTAGTAGGCAGGGGTGGAATCAGCCCCAGCATTTT. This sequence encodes CASSRQGWNQPQHF.

The CDR3: CATSRDGSREQYF. For the CDR3, the DNA is TGTGCCACCAGCAGAGATGGGTCGCGCGAGCAGTACTTC. V gene TRBV15 combines with J gene TRBJ2-7; D uncertain. The CDR3 covers 13 residues. Per the germline V gene, CDR1 is LNHNV and CDR2 is YYDKDF (reference sequence). The ends were cut back, 0 bases at V and 6 bases at J, with 9 bases in the middle.

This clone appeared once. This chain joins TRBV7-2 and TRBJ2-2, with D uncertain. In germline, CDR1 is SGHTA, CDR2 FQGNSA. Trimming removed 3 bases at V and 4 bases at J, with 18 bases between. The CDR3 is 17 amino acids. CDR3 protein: CASSLVSVRAGTGELFF. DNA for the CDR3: TGTGCCAGCAGCTTGGTCAGCGTCAGAGCTGGCACCGGGGAGCTGTTTTTT.